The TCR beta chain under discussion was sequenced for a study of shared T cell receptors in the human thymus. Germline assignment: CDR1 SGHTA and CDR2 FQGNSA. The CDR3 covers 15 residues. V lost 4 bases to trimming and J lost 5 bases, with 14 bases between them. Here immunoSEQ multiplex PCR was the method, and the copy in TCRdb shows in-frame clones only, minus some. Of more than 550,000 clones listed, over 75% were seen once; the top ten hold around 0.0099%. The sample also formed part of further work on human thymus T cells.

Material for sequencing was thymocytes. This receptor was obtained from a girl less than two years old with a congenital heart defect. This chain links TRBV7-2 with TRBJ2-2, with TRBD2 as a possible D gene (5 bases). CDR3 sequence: CASSWGLAWTGELFF. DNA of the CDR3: TGTGCCAGCAGCTGGGGTCTAGCTTGGACCGGGGAGCTGTTTTTT.